This is a list of T cell receptor beta chains from one sample in a study of blood T cell repertoires in COVID-19. Libraries were prepared by immunoSEQ multiplex PCR; TCRdb keeps only in-frame clonotypes and omits some of them. Of 45,000 to 65,000 clones in the sample, 83% were seen once. Material for sequencing was peripheral blood. Receptors originate from a man between 40 and 49 years old with acute or convalescent COVID-19. The CDR3 runs from the conserved cysteine through the conserved F or W. The D gene is left open where the match is weak. Part of the rows lack a size; the others show once, few, many or a class for expanded clones.

j_call	d_call	clone_size	v_call	cdr3_aa	cdr3_nt
TRBJ2-2	TRBD1	.	TRBV27	CASSLKVAGGYWGLFF	TGTGCCAGCAGTTTGAAGGTGGCAGGGGGTTATTGGGGGCTGTTTTTT
TRBJ1-5	.	.	TRBV19	CASSIPRGAGPQHF	TGTGCCAGTAGTATACCTCGGGGGGCAGGCCCCCAGCATTTT
TRBJ1-1	.	few	TRBV3-1/TRBV3-2	CASSQDRRAFF	TGTGCCAGCAGCCAAGACCGGAGAGCTTTCTTT
TRBJ1-1	.	.	TRBV13	CASSLQGNTEAFF	TGTGCCAGCAGCTTACAGGGGAACACTGAAGCTTTCTTT
TRBJ1-5	.	.	TRBV15	CATSVRGFGQPQHF	TGTGCCACCAGCGTACGAGGTTTTGGACAGCCCCAGCATTTT
TRBJ2-7	TRBD1	.	TRBV7-2	CASSRQGSYEQYF	TGTGCCAGCAGTAGACAGGGATCCTACGAGCAGTACTTC
TRBJ1-4	.	.	TRBV19	CASSKTVPGRAGSEKLFF	TGTGCCAGTAGTAAAACTGTTCCGGGGCGAGCGGGTAGTGAAAAACTGTTTTTT
TRBJ1-1	.	.	TRBV5-1	CASSLAGASTEAFF	TGCGCCAGCAGCTTGGCAGGGGCAAGCACTGAAGCTTTCTTT
TRBJ1-1	.	.	TRBV19	CASSIAVNTEAFF	TGTGCCAGTAGTATAGCGGTGAACACTGAAGCTTTCTTT
TRBJ2-3	TRBD2	.	TRBV15	CATSRVSGGVDTQYF	TGTGCCACCAGCAGAGTGAGCGGGGGGGTGGATACGCAGTATTTT
TRBJ1-5	.	once	TRBV7-2	CASSLAGQNQPQHF	TGTGCCAGCAGCTTAGCGGGCCAAAATCAGCCCCAGCATTTT
TRBJ2-7	.	.	TRBV5-1	CASSLGGGGGLPEQYF	TGCGCCAGCAGCTTGGGGGGGGGCGGGGGCCTACCGGAGCAGTACTTC
TRBJ1-3	TRBD1	.	TRBV7-2	CASSLHRGLSSGNTIYF	TGTGCCAGCAGCTTACACAGGGGCCTAAGCTCTGGAAACACCATATATTTT
TRBJ1-2	.	.	TRBV7-9	CASSWGWGGGYTF	TGTGCCAGCAGCTGGGGCTGGGGAGGCGGCTACACCTTC
TRBJ2-4	TRBD1	.	TRBV7-9	CASSIRGQVQYF	TGTGCCAGCAGTATTAGGGGGCAAGTTCAGTACTTC
TRBJ2-3	TRBD1	.	TRBV18	CASSPSRPGQPTDTQYF	TGTGCCAGCTCACCATCTCGCCCGGGACAGCCCACAGATACGCAGTATTTT
TRBJ2-1	.	.	TRBV12-3/TRBV12-4	CASRRSGKNEQFF	TGTGCCAGCAGGCGATCGGGGAAAAATGAGCAGTTCTTC
TRBJ1-1	.	.	TRBV27	CASSLLVRGSEAFF	TGTGCCAGCAGTTTATTGGTACGGGGGTCTGAAGCTTTCTTT
TRBJ2-1	TRBD2	.	TRBV9	CASSPQPGGGYNEQFF	TGTGCCAGCAGCCCTCAACCGGGAGGCGGGTACAATGAGCAGTTCTTC
TRBJ1-3	.	.	TRBV4-1	CASSQVSGNTIYF	TGCGCCAGCAGCCAAGTGAGTGGAAACACCATATATTTT
TRBJ2-3	TRBD2	once	TRBV29-1	CSVSSGSTDTQYF	TGCAGCGTTTCTAGCGGGAGTACCGATACGCAGTATTTT
TRBJ2-1	TRBD2	.	TRBV3-1/TRBV3-2	CASSPGTSGGVLSLEQFF	TGTGCCAGCAGTCCCGGGACTAGCGGGGGGGTTCTTTCTCTAGAGCAGTTCTTC
TRBJ2-6	.	once	TRBV5-1	CASSLGQVFSGANVLTF	TGCGCCAGCAGCTTGGGACAGGTGTTCTCTGGGGCCAACGTCCTGACTTTC
TRBJ2-1	.	few	TRBV18	CASSPKQGHEQFF	TGTGCCAGCTCTCCTAAACAGGGTCATGAGCAGTTCTTC
TRBJ2-5	.	.	TRBV20-1	CSARAGETQYF	TGCAGTGCCAGAGCAGGGGAGACCCAGTACTTC
TRBJ2-1	TRBD2	.	TRBV7-9	CASSSGTRPINEQFF	TGTGCCAGCAGCTCGGGGACTAGGCCTATTAATGAGCAGTTCTTC
TRBJ1-1	.	once	TRBV6-5	CASREQGQLNTEAFF	TGTGCCAGCAGGGAGCAGGGGCAACTGAACACTGAAGCTTTCTTT
TRBJ1-3	.	few	TRBV6-5	CASSNGGGKNTIYF	TGTGCCAGCAGTAACGGCGGGGGAAAAAACACCATATATTTT
TRBJ2-7	.	.	TRBV24-1	CATSDARRGYEQYF	TGTGCCACCAGTGACGCCAGACGGGGATACGAGCAGTACTTC